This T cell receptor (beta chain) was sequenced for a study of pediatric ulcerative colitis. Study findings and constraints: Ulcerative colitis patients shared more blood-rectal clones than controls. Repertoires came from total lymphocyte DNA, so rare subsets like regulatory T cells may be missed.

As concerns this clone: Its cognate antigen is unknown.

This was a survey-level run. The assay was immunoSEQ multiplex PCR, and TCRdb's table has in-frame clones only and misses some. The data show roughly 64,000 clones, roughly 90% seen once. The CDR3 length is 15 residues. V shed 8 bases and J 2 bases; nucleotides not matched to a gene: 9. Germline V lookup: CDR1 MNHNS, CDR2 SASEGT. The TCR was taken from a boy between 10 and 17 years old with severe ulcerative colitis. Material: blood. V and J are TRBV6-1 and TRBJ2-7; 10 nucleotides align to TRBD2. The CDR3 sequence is CASCSSGSPPYEQYF. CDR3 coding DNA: TGTGCCAGCTGTTCTAGCGGGAGCCCTCCCTACGAGCAGTACTTC.